Given below is one TCR beta chain in context. Its antigen is as yet unknown. The sequencing template was cDNA reverse transcribed from extracted RNA. Measured with immunoSEQ multiplex PCR; TCRdb has only the in-frame clones, and not every one. The data show about 120,000 clones, about 50% seen once. Noted treatment: oral pan-JAK inhibitor, 5-10 mg twice daily. V lost 5 bases to trimming and J lost 10 bases, with 15 bases between them. The CDR3 loop spans 13 amino acids. Germline assignment: CDR1 MNHEY and CDR2 SMNVEV (reference sequence). The data were obtained in a study of CD8+ T cells in alopecia areata. Notes on the study in general: Administration of tofacitinib significantly diminished scalp clonality and expanded CD8+ clones within the top 100. Compared with mice, patients displayed less clear TCR sharing, possibly for HLA-related reasons.

The starting material was CD4+ T cells sorted from blood, obtained at week 4, from a patient treated with tofacitinib. The receptor was derived from a human donor with alopecia areata. The genes are TRBV27 and TRBJ2-1; D unclear. CDR3 in DNA: TGTGCCAGCAGTATTCGGGCTAGAGACGAGCAGTTCTTC. Amino acid sequence: CASSIRARDEQFF.